This T cell receptor (beta chain) was sequenced for a study of blood T cells in healthy people across ages. CDR1 and CDR2 (germline): MGHDK, SYGVNS. Deletions cut 1 base from V and 0 bases from J, with 7 bases between. The CDR3 is 15 amino acids. Alongside a J-beta primer mix, a sample-barcoded 5' primer served in a second PCR lasting roughly 6 to 11 cycles. TCRdb independently ran MiXCR on the 5' RACE reads; one entry per CDR3 protein. The top ten hold 23% of the sample, which has roughly 1.9 million distinct CDR3 sequences, around 40% seen once. The origin of this receptor is a human donor in good health. The chain uses TRBV25-1 and TRBJ1-3, with D possibly matching TRBD1 (5 bases). The specimen sequenced was blood. Written as DNA, the CDR3 is TGTGCCAGCAGTGAATGGGGCAGCTCTGGAAACACCATATATTTT. It yields the protein CASSEWGSSGNTIYF. Complete variable domain (other parts from reference TRBV25-1 and TRBJ1-3): EADIYQTPRYLVIGTGKKITLECSQTMGHDKMYWYQQDPGMELHLIHYSYGVNSTEKGDLSSESTVSRIRTEHFPLTLESARPSHTSQYLCASSEWGSSGNTIYFGEGSWLTVV.